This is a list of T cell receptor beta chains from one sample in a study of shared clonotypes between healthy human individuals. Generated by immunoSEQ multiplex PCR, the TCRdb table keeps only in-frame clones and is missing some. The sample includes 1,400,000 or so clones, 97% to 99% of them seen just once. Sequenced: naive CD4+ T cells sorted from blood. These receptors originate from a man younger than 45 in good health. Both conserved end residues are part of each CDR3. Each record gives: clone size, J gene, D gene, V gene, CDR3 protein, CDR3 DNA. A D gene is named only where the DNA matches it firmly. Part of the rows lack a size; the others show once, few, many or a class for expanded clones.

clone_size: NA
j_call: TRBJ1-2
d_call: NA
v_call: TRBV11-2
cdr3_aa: CASSPLGAVPRSYGYTF
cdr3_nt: TGTGCCAGCAGCCCTTTGGGGGCAGTACCGCGAAGCTATGGCTACACCTTC

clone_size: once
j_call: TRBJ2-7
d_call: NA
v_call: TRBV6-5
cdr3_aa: CASSINPEFYEQYF
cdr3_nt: TGTGCCAGCAGTATTAATCCCGAATTCTACGAGCAGTACTTC

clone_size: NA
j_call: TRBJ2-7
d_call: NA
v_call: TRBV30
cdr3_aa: CAWSGGSAYEQYF
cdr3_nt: TGTGCCTGGAGTGGGGGTTCTGCCTACGAGCAGTACTTC

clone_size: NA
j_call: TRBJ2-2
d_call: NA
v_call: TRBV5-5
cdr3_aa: CASSFTGELFF
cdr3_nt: TGTGCCAGCAGCTTTACCGGGGAGCTGTTTTTT

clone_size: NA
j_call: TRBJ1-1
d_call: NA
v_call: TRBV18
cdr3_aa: CASSAGFPSGTEAFF
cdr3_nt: TGTGCCAGCTCTGCGGGATTCCCTTCAGGGACTGAAGCTTTCTTT

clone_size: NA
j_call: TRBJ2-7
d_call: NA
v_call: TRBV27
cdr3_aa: CASSLQLGTYEQYF
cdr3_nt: TGTGCCAGCAGTTTACAGTTGGGAACCTACGAGCAGTACTTC

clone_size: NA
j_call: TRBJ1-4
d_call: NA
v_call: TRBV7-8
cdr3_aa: CASSLEWATNEKLFF
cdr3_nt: TGTGCCAGCAGCTTAGAGTGGGCAACTAATGAAAAACTGTTTTTT

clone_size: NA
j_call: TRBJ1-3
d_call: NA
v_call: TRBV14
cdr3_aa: CASSKPISRASGNTIYF
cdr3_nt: TGTGCCAGCAGTAAACCCATAAGCAGGGCCTCTGGAAACACCATATATTTT

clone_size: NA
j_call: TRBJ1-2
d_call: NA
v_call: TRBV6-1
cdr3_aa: CASSESAVSNYGYTF
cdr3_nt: TGTGCCAGCAGTGAATCGGCAGTATCTAACTATGGCTACACCTTC

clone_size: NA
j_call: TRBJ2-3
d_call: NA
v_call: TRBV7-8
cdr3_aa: CASSFSSTDTQYF
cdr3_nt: TGTGCCAGCAGCTTCTCTAGCACAGATACGCAGTATTTT

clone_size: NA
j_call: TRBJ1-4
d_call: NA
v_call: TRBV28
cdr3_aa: CASSRGGLEMEKLFF
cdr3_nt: TGTGCCAGCAGCCGAGGGGGGCTAGAAATGGAAAAACTGTTTTTT

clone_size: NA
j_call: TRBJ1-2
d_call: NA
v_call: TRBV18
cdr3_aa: CASSPDGPLYGYTF
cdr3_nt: TGTGCCAGCTCACCGGACGGACCCCTCTATGGCTACACCTTC

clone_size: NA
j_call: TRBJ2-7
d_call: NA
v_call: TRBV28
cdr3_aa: CASGPTTPSGHEQYF
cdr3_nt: TGTGCCAGCGGACCCACGACGCCTTCGGGGCACGAGCAGTACTTC

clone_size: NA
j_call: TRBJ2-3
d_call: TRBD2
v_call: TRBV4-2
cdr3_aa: CASSQGQEGLAGVSDTQYF
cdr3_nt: TGTGCCAGCAGCCAAGGTCAGGAGGGACTAGCGGGTGTTTCAGATACGCAGTATTTT

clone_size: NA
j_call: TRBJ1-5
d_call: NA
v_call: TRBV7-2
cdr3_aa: CASSRGGPNQPQHF
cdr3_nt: TGTGCCAGCAGCCGCGGGGGTCCCAATCAGCCCCAGCATTTT